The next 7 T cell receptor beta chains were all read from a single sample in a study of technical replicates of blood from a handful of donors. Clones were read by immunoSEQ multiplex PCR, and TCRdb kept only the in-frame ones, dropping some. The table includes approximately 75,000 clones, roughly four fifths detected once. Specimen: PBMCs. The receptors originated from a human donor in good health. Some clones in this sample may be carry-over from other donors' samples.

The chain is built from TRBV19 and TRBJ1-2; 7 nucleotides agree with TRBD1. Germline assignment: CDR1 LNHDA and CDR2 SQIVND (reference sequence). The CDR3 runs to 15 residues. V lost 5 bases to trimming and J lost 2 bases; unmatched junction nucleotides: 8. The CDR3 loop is CASSHRDSLNYGYTF. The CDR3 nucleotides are TGTGCCAGTAGTCACCGGGACAGCCTCAACTATGGCTACACCTTC.

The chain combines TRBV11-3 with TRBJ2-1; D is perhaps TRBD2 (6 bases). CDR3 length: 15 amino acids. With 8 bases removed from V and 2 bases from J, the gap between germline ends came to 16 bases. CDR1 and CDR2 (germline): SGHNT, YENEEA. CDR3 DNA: TGTGCCAGCTCCCGCGCGAGGGAGGCCTACAATGAGCAGTTCTTC. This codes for CASSRAREAYNEQFF. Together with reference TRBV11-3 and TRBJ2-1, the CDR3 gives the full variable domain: EAGVVQSPRYKIIEKKQPVAFWCNPISGHNTLYWYLQNLGQGPELLIRYENEEAVDDSQLPKDRFSAERLKGVDSTLKIQPAELGDSAVYLCASSRAREAYNEQFFGPGTRLTVL.

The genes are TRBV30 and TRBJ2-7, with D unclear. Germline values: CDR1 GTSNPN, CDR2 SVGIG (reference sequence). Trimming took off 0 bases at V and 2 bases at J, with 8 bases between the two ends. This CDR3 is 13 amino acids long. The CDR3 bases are TGTGCCTGGAGTGTGAGCCGCCCCTACGAGCAGTACTTC. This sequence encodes CAWSVSRPYEQYF.

CDR3 in amino acids: CASSRTGGLLSGANVLTF. CDR3 DNA sequence: TGTGCCAGCAGCCGGACCGGGGGGTTGCTTTCTGGGGCCAACGTCCTGACTTTC. This sequence joins TRBV5-6 and TRBJ2-6; 7 positions agree with TRBD2. CDR1 is SGHDT and CDR2 is YYEEEE in the germline V gene. V lost 4 bases, J lost 1 base, and 11 bases stayed unmatched. This CDR3 has 18 residues.

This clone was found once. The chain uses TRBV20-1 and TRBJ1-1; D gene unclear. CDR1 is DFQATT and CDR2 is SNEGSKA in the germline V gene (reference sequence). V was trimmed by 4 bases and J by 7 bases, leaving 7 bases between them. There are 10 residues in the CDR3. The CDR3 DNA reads TGCAGTGCTAAGATGAGTGAAGCTTTCTTT. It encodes CSAKMSEAFF.

CDR3 sequence: CASSASEVGSRYTF. The CDR3 coding sequence is TGTGCCAGCAGCGCCTCGGAGGTTGGCTCCCGCTACACCTTC. The gene calls are TRBV9 and TRBJ1-2; D uncertain. Germline V gene lookup returns CDR1 SGDLS and CDR2 YYNGEE. V lost 3 bases, J lost 9 bases, and 18 bases lay in between. The CDR3 spans 14 residues.

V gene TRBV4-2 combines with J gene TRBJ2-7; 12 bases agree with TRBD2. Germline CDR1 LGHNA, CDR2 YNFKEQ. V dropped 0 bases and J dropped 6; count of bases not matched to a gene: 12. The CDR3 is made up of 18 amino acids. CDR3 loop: CASSQERGTSGRRFEQYF. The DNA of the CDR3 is TGTGCCAGCAGCCAAGAAAGGGGAACTAGCGGGAGGCGGTTCGAGCAGTACTTC.